This record covers a single T cell receptor beta chain. Antigen specificity is unknown. CDR1 and CDR2 (germline): SGHRS, YFSETQ. V shed 4 bases, J shed 1 base, and the junction held 6 bases outside the gene matches. The CDR3 is 18 residues long. The sample belongs to a study of cytomegalovirus exposure and HLA in healthy donors. Regarding the study as a whole: An analysis was carried out at a later point. It showed that HLA-associated TCR beta chains were more clonally expanded than equally common non-associated chains.

Primers included in the PCR were 60 Vbeta and 13 Jbeta primers. Sequencing used immunoSEQ multiplex PCR; TCRdb keeps in-frame clones, though not all of them. This table has more than 150,000 clones, roughly 82% appearing once. Source material: PBMCs. The sequence was obtained from a girl aged 2 to 10 in good health and CMV-seropositive. The genes are TRBV5-1 and TRBJ2-1; 15 positions match TRBD2. CDR3 loop: CASSPGLAGGPSYNEQFF. CDR3 sequence (DNA): TGCGCCAGCAGCCCGGGACTAGCGGGGGGCCCTTCCTACAATGAGCAGTTCTTC.